This T cell receptor (beta chain) was sequenced in a study of T cells in Graves' hyperthyroidism and ophthalmopathy. Notes on the study in general: Appearing also in blood were most of the thyroid clonotypes expanded above 0.001.

TCR beta CDR3 regions were amplified from RNA transcripts. A set of HTBI primers served as the primers for a first-round RT-PCR of the TCR CDR3. TCRdb processed the multiplex PCR reads anew with MiXCR; each CDR3 protein has one entry. The sample lists roughly 500,000 distinct CDR3 sequences; approximately 25% were seen once. Exclusion of patients followed from uncontrolled infection, other autoimmune disease, pregnancy or lactation. This CDR3 is 15 amino acids long. Trimming removed 3 bases at V and 6 bases at J, with 17 bases between. In germline, CDR1 is SNHLY, CDR2 FYNNEI. This clonotype was found many times. Its antigen is still unknown.

V gene TRBV2 combines with J gene TRBJ1-2; D gene unclear. Input material: blood. This clonotype originated in a woman in her thirties with Graves' ophthalmopathy. The CDR3 region has the DNA TGTGCCAGCAGTGACGGGCCAGAGATATCTGATGGCTACACCTTC. Translating gives CASSDGPEISDGYTF. The whole variable domain, filled in from reference TRBV2 and TRBJ1-2, reads EPEVTQTPSHQVTQMGQEVILRCVPISNHLYFYWYRQILGQKVEFLVSFYNNEISEKSEIFDDQFSVERPDGSNFTLKIRSTKLEDSAMYFCASSDGPEISDGYTFGSGTRLTVV.